This T cell receptor beta chain was obtained from a study of molecular identifiers for immune sequencing clone quantification. Turning to the study itself: With replicates, the RNA of 20,000 or 100,000 naive CD8 cells was split five ways and four were sequenced. Study-level findings and limits: Clones that exceeded 20 RNA copies held over 98% of effector molecules, yet under 1% in naive cells.

TCRdb re-called the PCR reads with MiXCR, one entry per CDR3 protein. This table has hundreds of thousands of distinct CDR3 sequences, 25% appearing once. Sorted naive CD8 T cells, 20,000 to 1,000,000, were sequenced from 10%, 30% or 50% RNA. CD8+CD4-CCR7+CD45RA+ sorting gave the naive CD8 T cells. To note about this clonotype: Its antigen is not known. A read error is possible here, since a much larger clone lies one base away.

The origin of this receptor is a human donor in good health. Some libraries in this study had Jurkat cell RNA spiked in. Sequencing was done on a sample of naive CD8+ T cells from blood, with Jurkat cell RNA spiked in. Subset reported: FACS-sorted CD8+CD4-CCR7+CD45RA+ naive T cells.

CDR3 sequence reads: CASSLAGFKDTQYF. CDR3 sequence (DNA): TGTGCCAGCAGCTTAGCCGGTTTTAAAGATACGCAGTATTTT. This sequence joins TRBV7-9 and TRBJ2-3; unclear D gene. Germline V CDR1 and CDR2: SEHNR, FQNEAQ (reference sequence). Trimming shortened V by 0 bases and J by 5 bases, and 9 bases separated the two germline ends. The CDR3 has 14 amino acids.